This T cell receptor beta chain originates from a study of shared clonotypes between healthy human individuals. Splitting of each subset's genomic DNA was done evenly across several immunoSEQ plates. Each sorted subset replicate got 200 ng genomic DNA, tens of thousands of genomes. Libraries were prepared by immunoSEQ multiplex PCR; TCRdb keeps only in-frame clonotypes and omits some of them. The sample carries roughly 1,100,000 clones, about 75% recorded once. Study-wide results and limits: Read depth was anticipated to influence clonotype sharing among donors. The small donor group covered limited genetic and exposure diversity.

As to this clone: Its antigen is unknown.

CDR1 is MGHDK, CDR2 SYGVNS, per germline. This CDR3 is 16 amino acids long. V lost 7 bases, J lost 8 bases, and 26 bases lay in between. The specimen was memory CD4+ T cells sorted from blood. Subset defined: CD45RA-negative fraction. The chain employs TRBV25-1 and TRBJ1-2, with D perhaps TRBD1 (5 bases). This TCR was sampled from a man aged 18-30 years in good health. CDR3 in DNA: TGTGCCAGCACCGCCTCATCCTCTAGGGGCGGTGAAGGCTACACCTTC. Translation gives CASTASSSRGGEGYTF.